This TCR beta chain was captured by sequencing in a study of shared clonotypes between healthy human individuals. Sorted-subset replicate PCRs used 200 ng of genomic DNA. This amount corresponded to approximately 30,000 T cell genomes. Sequencing used immunoSEQ multiplex PCR; TCRdb keeps in-frame clones, though not all of them. Of around 2,000,000 clones detected, over 85% appear once; the ten largest clones hold 0.1% to 0.15%. Trimming pared 6 bases from V and 6 bases from J, leaving 18 bases between. The V gene's germline CDR1 is SNHLY and CDR2 FYNNEI. The CDR3 totals 15 residues. None of the donors, who were healthy HIV-negative adults, had recently had acute infections or vaccinations.

The TCR originated in a man between 18 and 29 years old in good health. Sequencing used naive CD4+ T cells sorted from blood. Specified subset: CD45RA+ positively selected. The chain couples TRBV2 to TRBJ2-1, with D tentatively TRBD1 (5 bases). The CDR3 spells CASSSAKGYANEQFF. CDR3 nucleotide sequence: TGTGCCAGCAGCTCGGCTAAGGGGTACGCCAATGAGCAGTTCTTC.